Following are 3 T cell receptor beta chains from one sample sequenced in a study of post-analysis software for immune sequencing data. Findings and limits, study-wide: There were five or six TRBV segments more frequent in patients than controls, and TRBV5-6, TRBV5-1 and TRBV20-1 were among them.

These receptors lack a known antigen. Every TCR beta cDNA library bore unique molecular identifiers. Using its own MiXCR run on the PCR reads, TCRdb lists one record per CDR3 protein. The repertoire has about 770,000 distinct CDR3 sequences, 46% of them found once; the top ten carry just under 5%. The sequenced sample was blood. The receptor source for this set is a girl aged 10 to 17 with multiple sclerosis.

This clonotype was detected a few times. V is TRBV4-1 and J is TRBJ2-5; TRBD2 matches at 12 bases. The end of the DNA aligns better with TRBJ2-7, so the J call may be wrong. The length of the CDR3 is 16 residues. Germline V gives CDR1 MGHRA, CDR2 YSYEKL. This chain's CDR3 is CASSHSRTSGNYEQYF. Written as DNA, the CDR3 is TGCGCCAGCAGCCACTCCCGGACTAGCGGGAACTACGAGCAGTACTTC.

This clonotype has only a few counts. The chain carries TRBV20-1 and TRBJ2-4; TRBD2 might be the D (5 bases). The better agreement between TRBJ2-7 and the DNA end casts doubt on the J call. Germline lookup yields CDR1 DFQATT and CDR2 SNEGSKA (reference sequence). The CDR3 is 13 residues long. The DNA of the CDR3 is TGCAGTGCTAGGGCTAGCAGTTCTCGCGAGCAGTACTTC. This codes for CSARASSSREQYF.

The chain carries TRBV7-9 and TRBJ2-3; D might be TRBD2 (6 bases). Between the trimmed V and J ends, which lost 7 bases and 1 base, there was a span of 18 bases. CDR3 size: 16 residues. Germline V gene sequence: CDR1 SEHNR, CDR2 FQNEAQ (reference sequence). The CDR3, as DNA: TGTGCCAGCACCCTATCGCTGGGGGGAGGCACAGATACGCAGTATTTT. Amino acid sequence: CASTLSLGGGTDTQYF.